The 5 T cell receptor beta chains reported below all come from one sample, sequenced in a study of beta chain features in type 1 diabetes. Their specific antigens are unknown. Whole-study results and caveats: Shorter TCRB CDR3s, moderately but significantly so, marked every one of the four CD4+ subsets in Type 1 diabetes patients.

As every portion of the isolated RNA was reverse transcribed, the sequencing read expressed TCRB transcripts. Libraries were prepared by immunoSEQ multiplex PCR; TCRdb keeps only in-frame clonotypes and omits some of them. Of hundreds of thousands of clones in the sample, about an eighth were seen once. The sample consisted of naive CD4+ T cells from blood. These receptor sequences come from a man younger than 35 with type 1 diabetes.

The CDR3: CASSIDRDYGYTF. CDR3 coding DNA: TGTGCCAGCTCAATTGACAGGGACTATGGCTACACCTTC. The chain combines TRBV18 with TRBJ1-2, with 7 bases matching TRBD1. The CDR3 has 13 amino acids. V was clipped by 5 bases and J by 3 bases; unmatched bases: 3. Germline assignment: CDR1 KGHSH and CDR2 LQKENI.

This clone was seen a handful of times. The chain is built from TRBV2 and TRBJ2-3; 8 positions agree with TRBD2. CDR1 and CDR2 (germline): SNHLY, FYNNEI. This CDR3 comprises 15 residues. The V gene end was trimmed by 4 bases and the J gene end by 2 bases; junction bases not matched to a gene: 5. The CDR3 region is CASSVRRGATDTQYF. CDR3 in DNA: TGTGCCAGCAGTGTGAGGCGGGGGGCCACAGATACGCAGTATTTT.

This clone showed up just a few times. J is TRBJ2-3 and V is TRBV11-2, with a tentative D call TRBD2 (5 bases). Trimming shortened V by 5 bases and J by 1 base, and 22 bases separated the two germline ends. This CDR3 comprises 18 residues. In germline, CDR1 is SGHAT, CDR2 FQNNGV. The CDR3, as DNA: TGTGCCAGCAGCACCCATAGTAGGGTCCTGGAGGGCACAGATACGCAGTATTTT. Residues: CASSTHSRVLEGTDTQYF.

The gene calls are TRBV29-1 and TRBJ1-6; possibly TRBD1 for D (5 bases). This CDR3 comprises 15 residues. V was pared by 7 bases and J by 9 bases, with 22 bases between. Germline-derived CDR1 and CDR2 are SQVTM and ANQGSEA. As DNA, the CDR3 is TGCAGCGCCACGGTAGGGTCAGGGAAATCTTCACCCCTCCACTTT. It specifies CSATVGSGKSSPLHF.

The J gene is TRBJ1-2, the V gene TRBV30, with D unresolved. The CDR3 is made up of 16 amino acids. With 0 bases removed from V and 4 bases from J, the gap between germline ends came to 18 bases. Germline values: CDR1 GTSNPN, CDR2 SVGIG (reference sequence). The CDR3 region has the DNA TGTGCCTGGAGTGTACTGAGGCCCAGCGGCATCTATGGCTACACCTTC. Amino acid sequence: CAWSVLRPSGIYGYTF.